The sequence of this T cell receptor (beta chain) was determined in a study of blood T cell repertoires in COVID-19. Per the germline V gene, CDR1 is LNHDA and CDR2 is SQIVND (reference sequence). V trimming: 6 bases; J trimming: 0 bases; junction bases outside the gene matches: 11. This CDR3 has 17 residues. In the source study's methods: The assay estimated nucleated cells by amplifying reference gene primers. The data were produced by immunoSEQ multiplex PCR, yet TCRdb's version contains in-frame clones alone and is incomplete. Clone size and the V and J calls come from that table; the DNA yielded D and trimming. The table lists more than 95,000 clones, about 70% of them singletons.

The sample comprised peripheral blood. The V call is TRBV19, the J call TRBJ1-3, with 7 bases that match TRBD1. This TCR came from a man at least 80 years old with COVID-19, enrolled during active disease. CDR3 protein: CASSPLGRGASGNTIYF. CDR3 DNA sequence: TGTGCCAGTAGCCCCTTGGGCAGGGGGGCCTCTGGAAACACCATATATTTT.